These 8 T cell receptor beta chains were sequenced from one sample in a study of cytomegalovirus exposure and HLA in healthy donors. The assay was immunoSEQ multiplex PCR, and TCRdb's table has in-frame clones only and misses some. In the table there are roughly 150,000 clones, 70% to 90% of which are singletons. Sequenced material: PBMCs. These receptors were obtained from a woman younger than 30 in good health and CMV-seropositive.

V and J are TRBV5-1 and TRBJ2-2; 9 positions match TRBD1. Germline V gene sequence: CDR1 SGHRS, CDR2 YFSETQ. Losses at the gene ends were 0 bases for V and 3 bases for J; bases not matched to a gene: 3. CDR3 length: 16 amino acids. In DNA form, the CDR3 reads TGCGCCAGCAGCTTGGGGGACAGGGAGGACACCGGGGAGCTGTTTTTT. Translated: CASSLGDREDTGELFF.

The rearrangement uses TRBV15 and TRBJ1-4; D perhaps matches TRBD1 (6 bases). The V gene lost 0 bases and the J gene lost 5 bases, with 10 bases spanning the gap. The CDR3 is 15 amino acids. Germline loops: CDR1 LNHNV, CDR2 YYDKDF (reference sequence). CDR3 amino acids: CATSRDLGGNEKLFF. The CDR3 DNA reads as TGTGCCACCAGCAGAGATTTAGGGGGAAATGAAAAACTGTTTTTT.

V and J are TRBV25-1 and TRBJ2-1; 14 bases are a match to TRBD2. The ends lost 7 bases at V and 4 bases at J; junction bases unmatched: 6. Germline CDR1 MGHDK, CDR2 SYGVNS. This CDR3 is built from 16 residues. The CDR3 nucleotides read TGTGCCAGCAATGGACTAGCGGGAGGTATTTACAATGAGCAGTTCTTC. Residues: CASNGLAGGIYNEQFF. The entire variable domain, with the rest obtained from reference TRBV25-1 and TRBJ2-1, is as follows: EADIYQTPRYLVIGTGKKITLECSQTMGHDKMYWYQQDPGMELHLIHYSYGVNSTEKGDLSSESTVSRIRTEHFPLTLESARPSHTSQYLCASNGLAGGIYNEQFFGPGTRLTVL.

The chain combines TRBV6-5 with TRBJ2-1; TRBD1 agrees at 10 bases. Looked up from germline, CDR1 is MNHEY and CDR2 is SVGAGI. The junction had 2 bases not matched to a gene; V was cut back by 2 bases and J by 1 base. The length of the CDR3 is 16 residues. As DNA, the CDR3 is TGTGCCAGCAGTTACCCGGGACAGGGGTCCTACAATGAGCAGTTCTTC. Translating it yields CASSYPGQGSYNEQFF.

This CDR3 is CSVDSGSSYNEQFF. The CDR3 DNA sequence: TGCAGCGTGGATTCGGGGAGCTCCTACAATGAGCAGTTCTTC. J is TRBJ2-1 and V is TRBV29-1, with D possibly TRBD2 on 5 matching bases. The CDR3 runs 14 residues. With 6 bases removed from V and 0 bases from J, the gap between germline ends came to 12 bases. Germline assignment: CDR1 SQVTM and CDR2 ANQGSEA.

The chain couples TRBV28 to TRBJ1-1; 8 bases are a match to TRBD1. Germline trimming cut 5 bases from V and 10 bases from J; bases unmatched to any gene: 6. Germline CDR1 reads MDHEN; CDR2 reads SYDVKM. The CDR3 contains 12 residues. The CDR3 region is CASSPQDRVAFF. The CDR3 DNA follows: TGTGCCAGCAGTCCTCAGGACAGGGTAGCTTTCTTT.

V gene TRBV9 combines with J gene TRBJ2-1, with D possibly matching TRBD2 (6 bases). The length of the CDR3 is 16 residues. V was pared by 0 bases and J by 7 bases, with 17 bases between. Germline loops: CDR1 SGDLS, CDR2 YYNGEE. This chain's CDR3 is CASSVVPGEGNNEQFF. The CDR3 coding sequence is TGTGCCAGCAGCGTAGTCCCGGGAGAAGGTAATAATGAGCAGTTCTTC. The full variable domain, with the rest looked up from reference TRBV9 and TRBJ2-1, is DSGVTQTPKHLITATGQRVTLRCSPRSGDLSVYWYQQSLDQGLQFLIQYYNGEERAKGNILERFSAQQFPDLHSELNLSSLELGDSALYFCASSVVPGEGNNEQFFGPGTRLTVL.

This sequence joins TRBV9 and TRBJ2-2, with TRBD2 as a possible D gene (5 bases). The CDR3 spans 17 residues. CDR1 is SGDLS, CDR2 YYNGEE, per germline. V gave up 0 bases and J gave up 1 base, with 13 bases separating them. In DNA form, the CDR3 reads TGTGCCAGCAGCGTAGGAGGAGTGGGGAGGAACACCGGGGAGCTGTTTTTT. Translation gives CASSVGGVGRNTGELFF. The full variable domain, with the rest looked up from reference TRBV9 and TRBJ2-2, is DSGVTQTPKHLITATGQRVTLRCSPRSGDLSVYWYQQSLDQGLQFLIQYYNGEERAKGNILERFSAQQFPDLHSELNLSSLELGDSALYFCASSVGGVGRNTGELFFGEGSRLTVL.